The clone carrying this T cell receptor beta chain was counted only a few times. Its antigen is unidentified. The split of CD4+ cells yielded CD45RA+ naive and CD45RA-negative memory subsets. The sample originates from a study of shared clonotypes between healthy human individuals. Several immunoSEQ 96-well plates shared each subset's DNA, each plate a replicate. Assay: immunoSEQ multiplex PCR; the TCRdb copy retains only in-frame clones and omits some. The sample records roughly 1,100,000 clones, roughly 70% being singletons. Losses at the gene ends were 5 bases for V and 11 bases for J; bases not matched to a gene: 12. Germline assignment: CDR1 ENHRY and CDR2 SYGVKD. The CDR3 extends over 14 amino acids. Regarding the study as a whole: Memory subsets had estimated richness that was generally smaller than that of naive subsets. Owing to a small donor count, the genetic and exposure-history diversity represented was limited.

This chain connects TRBV10-3 to TRBJ1-5; 7 nucleotides line up with TRBD1. The sequence was obtained from a young man in good health. The specimen sequenced was memory CD4+ T cells sorted from blood. The subset denotes: CD45RA-negative fraction. Here the CDR3 DNA reads TGTGCCATCAGTCCCTCCCTCGACAGGGAAGCCCAGCATTTT. Encoded protein: CAISPSLDREAQHF.